These 11 T cell receptor beta chains were all obtained from the same sample, sequenced in a study of shared clonotypes between healthy human individuals. Assay used: immunoSEQ multiplex PCR; TCRdb lists only in-frame clones, some missing. The sample lists about 680,000 clones; 72% were seen once. Sequencing was performed on memory CD4+ T cells sorted from blood. Noted subset: CD45RA-negative fraction. The receptors come from a young woman in good health.

This clone has a handful of counts. The CDR3 spells CASSSGLGTGQSTDTQYF. DNA of the CDR3: TGTGCCAGCAGCTCCGGCCTGGGGACGGGACAGAGCACAGATACGCAGTATTTT. This sequence joins TRBV7-9 and TRBJ2-3, with TRBD1 identical over 7 bases. CDR3 length equals 18 residues. The V and J ends lost 4 bases and 0 bases, in that order; junction bases with no gene match: 13. Per the germline V gene, CDR1 is SEHNR and CDR2 is FQNEAQ (reference sequence).

The rearrangement joins TRBV5-1 to TRBJ2-2; D perhaps matches TRBD1 (5 bases). The CDR3 runs to 15 residues. V was pared by 2 bases and J by 1 base, with 9 bases between. CDR1 SGHRS and CDR2 YFSETQ come from the germline V gene. DNA for the CDR3: TGCGCCAGCAGCTTTAACAGGCTGAACACCGGGGAGCTGTTTTTT. Translating gives CASSFNRLNTGELFF.

A remark on this clone: A much larger clone sits a single nucleotide away, making a read error possible. The V call is TRBV27, the J call TRBJ2-7; D may be TRBD2 (5 bases). This CDR3 region has 13 residues. Trimming took 5 bases from V and 5 from J, leaving 13 bases between them. CDR1 is MNHEY and CDR2 is SMNVEV in the germline V gene (reference sequence). Here the CDR3 reads CASSRWELDEQYF. Here the CDR3 DNA reads TGTGCCAGCAGTCGCTGGGAGCTAGACGAGCAGTACTTC.

This chain connects TRBV4-2 to TRBJ2-1; weak D call: TRBD2 (5 bases). The CDR3 covers 16 residues. Germline CDR1 reads LGHNA; CDR2 reads YNFKEQ. Trimming took off 0 bases at V and 3 bases at J, with 12 bases between the two ends. Written as DNA, the CDR3 is TGTGCCAGCAGCCAAGATCGCGAGGGTGACTACAATGAGCAGTTCTTC. Encoded protein: CASSQDREGDYNEQFF.

V is TRBV6-6 and J is TRBJ2-3; 9 bases are a match to TRBD1. Germline V gene data show CDR1 as MNHNY and CDR2 as SVGAGI (reference sequence). The CDR3 sequence is 16 residues long. V lost 6 bases, J lost 4 bases, and 11 bases stayed unmatched. The CDR3 region is CASRPNTGGGSDTQYF. The CDR3 coding sequence is TGTGCCAGCAGACCTAATACAGGGGGCGGTTCAGATACGCAGTATTTT.

The sample holds one count of this clone. The chain recombines TRBV28 with TRBJ1-4, with a tentative D call TRBD1 (5 bases). The CDR3 contains 15 residues. V dropped 6 bases and J dropped 4 bases, with 15 bases sitting between them. CDR1 is MDHEN and CDR2 is SYDVKM in the germline V gene. This CDR3 reads CASSLPDSSNEKLFF. DNA for the CDR3: TGTGCCAGCAGCCTTCCAGACAGCAGTAATGAAAAACTGTTTTTT.

The chain combines TRBV15 with TRBJ1-2, with 7 bases matching TRBD1. V dropped 1 base and J dropped 8; count of bases not matched to a gene: 7. The CDR3 extends over 14 amino acids. Per the germline V gene, CDR1 is LNHNV and CDR2 is YYDKDF (reference sequence). CDR3 nucleotides: TGTGCCACCAGCAGAGGGACAGGTGGCTACGGCTACACCTTC. It codes for CATSRGTGGYGYTF.

This clone was detected a few times. J is TRBJ2-2 and V is TRBV28, with D uncertain. The V end was cut by 3 bases, the J end by 6 bases, with 11 bases between. This CDR3 is 14 amino acids long. Germline V lookup: CDR1 MDHEN, CDR2 SYDVKM. The CDR3 DNA is TGTGCCAGCAGTTTGTATTTACTTCCCGGGGAGCTGTTTTTT. It yields the protein CASSLYLLPGELFF. The variable domain in full, with the rest retrieved from reference TRBV28 and TRBJ2-2, is DVKVTQSSRYLVKRTGEKVFLECVQDMDHENMFWYRQDPGLGLRLIYFSYDVKMKEKGDIPEGYSVSREKKERFSLILESASTNQTSMYLCASSLYLLPGELFFGEGSRLTVL.

The V and J genes are TRBV19 and TRBJ2-2; 9 bases are shared with TRBD2. This CDR3 contains 15 residues. The trim removed 5 bases at V and 4 bases at J, leaving 5 bases unmatched. Germline V gene data show CDR1 as LNHDA and CDR2 as SQIVND (reference sequence). CDR3 amino acids: CASSASGRITGELFF. CDR3 coding DNA: TGTGCCAGTAGTGCGAGCGGGAGGATCACCGGGGAGCTGTTTTTT.

The chain uses TRBV7-8 and TRBJ2-7; unclear D gene. Germline CDR1 and CDR2: SGHVS and FQNEAQ. CDR3 length equals 15 residues. V was trimmed by 5 bases and J by 1 base, leaving 15 bases between them. The CDR3 sequence is CASSPVTTPSYEQYF. CDR3 nucleotides: TGTGCCAGCAGCCCCGTGACAACCCCATCCTACGAGCAGTACTTC.

This clone appeared a single time. The chain couples TRBV7-9 to TRBJ2-5; TRBD2 aligns across 8 bases. Germline V CDR1 and CDR2: SEHNR, FQNEAQ (reference sequence). This CDR3 comprises 16 residues. V shed 3 bases, J shed 5 bases, and the junction held 11 bases outside the gene matches. Here the CDR3 DNA reads TGTGCCAGCAGCTTTGGGACTAGTCCTTATGGGGAGACCCAGTACTTC. The encoded protein is CASSFGTSPYGETQYF.